A selection of T cell receptor beta chains follows, all from one sample in a study of blood T cell repertoires in COVID-19. Method: immunoSEQ multiplex PCR; TCRdb's copy keeps in-frame clones and lacks some. In the table there are some 300,000 clones, approximately 84% of which are singletons. The sequencing sample was made of PBMCs or T cells enriched from blood (not recorded which). The receptors shown here come from a woman in her twenties or thirties who had recovered from COVID-19. CDR3s include the opening cysteine and the closing phenylalanine or tryptophan. The D gene is left open where the match is weak. Only some rows state a clone size, as once, few, many or a class for expanded clones.

cdr3_length	clone_size	v_call	d_call	j_call	cdr3_nt	cdr3_aa
15	-	TRBV24-1	-	TRBJ2-5	TGTGCCACCAGTGATCCCGGGAGTCGGCGAGAGACCCAGTACTTC	CATSDPGSRRETQYF
18	-	TRBV7-8	TRBD1	TRBJ1-6	TGTGCCAGCAGCTCGGACACCGGGACAGGGATCACGAATTCACCCCTCCACTTT	CASSSDTGTGITNSPLHF
12	-	TRBV10-3	TRBD1	TRBJ1-2	TGTGCCATCAAAACGGACAGGGGCGGCTACACCTTC	CAIKTDRGGYTF
12	-	TRBV4-3	-	TRBJ2-3	TGCGCCAGCAGCGAACGGGGAGGTACGCAGTATTTT	CASSERGGTQYF
12	few	TRBV10-2	-	TRBJ2-3	TGCGCCAGCAGTACAGGCACAGATACGCAGTATTTT	CASSTGTDTQYF
12	-	TRBV28	TRBD1	TRBJ1-2	TGTGCCAGCAGTTTACGGGACAGAAACTACACCTTC	CASSLRDRNYTF
15	-	TRBV19	TRBD1	TRBJ2-7	TGTGCCAGTAAGTTTTCGGGTCAGGGGGCCTACGAGCAGTACTTC	CASKFSGQGAYEQYF
14	-	TRBV29-1	TRBD1	TRBJ1-1	TGCAGCGGATTAGACAGGGCGTCAAACACTGAAGCTTTCTTT	CSGLDRASNTEAFF
14	-	TRBV3-1/TRBV3-2	TRBD1	TRBJ1-1	TGTGCCAGCAGCCGCATACAGGGGACCACTGAAGCTTTCTTT	CASSRIQGTTEAFF
11	-	TRBV7-9	-	TRBJ2-5	TGTGCCAGCAGCTTAGGCGGGACCCAGTACTTC	CASSLGGTQYF
15	-	TRBV10-3	TRBD1	TRBJ1-2	TGTGCCATCAACCCGGACAGGGATACTAACTATGGCTACACCTTC	CAINPDRDTNYGYTF
15	once	TRBV6-5	-	TRBJ2-1	TGTGCCAGCAGTCCCCCTTTAGTTGGACGGACAGAGCAGTTCTTC	CASSPPLVGRTEQFF
16	-	TRBV5-1	TRBD1	TRBJ2-5	TGCGCCAGCAGCTTGGCGGGACAGGGGATTGGGGAGACCCAGTACTTC	CASSLAGQGIGETQYF
13	-	TRBV2	TRBD2	TRBJ2-7	TGTGCCAGCGAAGGGACTAGTGGGTACGAGCAGTACTTC	CASEGTSGYEQYF
14	-	TRBV27	TRBD1	TRBJ2-1	TGTGCCAGCAGTTTGACAGGGCTCTTCAATGAGCAGTTCTTC	CASSLTGLFNEQFF
17	few	TRBV6-1	-	TRBJ2-2	TGTGCCAGCAGTGAAGCGAACAGCTATGGTAACACCGGGGAGCTGTTTTTT	CASSEANSYGNTGELFF
12	-	TRBV15	-	TRBJ1-5	TGTGCCACCAGCAGAGATGTACAGCCCCAGCATTTT	CATSRDVQPQHF
17	-	TRBV9	TRBD2	TRBJ2-1	TGTGCCAGCAGCCCTAGAGTAGCGGGGGGGCCTACGAATGAGCAGTTCTTC	CASSPRVAGGPTNEQFF
15	once	TRBV5-1	-	TRBJ2-5	TGCGCCAGCAGCTTGGCAGGGGTGGACCAAGAGACCCAGTACTTC	CASSLAGVDQETQYF
15	-	TRBV4-3	TRBD1	TRBJ1-6	TGCGCCAGCAGTCCGGGACAGGGTGGGAATTCACCCCTCCACTTT	CASSPGQGGNSPLHF
18	-	TRBV10-3	-	TRBJ2-2	TGTGCCATCAGTGACCCCACCGGGCAGGGTCGTAACACCGGGGAGCTGTTTTTT	CAISDPTGQGRNTGELFF
12	-	TRBV28	-	TRBJ1-2	TGTGCCAGCAGTTCATCTAACTATGGCTACACCTTC	CASSSSNYGYTF
14	-	TRBV11-2	-	TRBJ2-7	TGTGCCAGCAGCCCCCCCGACAACTCCTACGAGCAGTACTTC	CASSPPDNSYEQYF
16	-	TRBV5-6	TRBD2	TRBJ2-3	TGTGCCAGCAGCATCAGGAAGCGGGGCCGCACAGATACGCAGTATTTT	CASSIRKRGRTDTQYF
16	-	TRBV28	-	TRBJ1-2	TGTGCCAGCAGTTTAGAGGTCGGATCGACTAACTATGGCTACACCTTC	CASSLEVGSTNYGYTF
16	once	TRBV19	TRBD1	TRBJ2-7	TGTGCCAGTAGTCCACGACTGGGACAGGGGGCGAGCGAGCAGTACTTC	CASSPRLGQGASEQYF
13	-	TRBV12-3/TRBV12-4	-	TRBJ2-1	TGTGCCAGCAGGATGGACAACTTTGATGAGCAGTTCTTC	CASRMDNFDEQFF